A selection of T cell receptor beta chains follows, all from one sample in a study of blood T cell repertoires in COVID-19. The repertoire was sequenced with immunoSEQ multiplex PCR; TCRdb's copy has only in-frame clones and lacks some. Altogether hundreds of thousands of clones are present, roughly nine tenths being singletons, with the ten largest covering 0.9% to 1.1%. The source material was PBMCs or T cells enriched from blood (not recorded which). The receptor set was obtained from a man younger than 30 who had recovered from COVID-19. Each CDR3 is given with its conserved first and last residue. A D gene is named only where the DNA matches it firmly. Clone size is given for some rows only: seen once, a few or many times, or a class if the clone is expanded.

V gene	D gene	clone size	J gene	CDR3 DNA	CDR3 protein
TRBV5-5	-	-	TRBJ2-3	TGTGCCAGCAGCTTTCGACAGCGTGGGCCAGATACGCAGTATTTT	CASSFRQRGPDTQYF
TRBV6-2/TRBV6-3	-	-	TRBJ1-3	TGTGCCAGCAGTCGGACAGTAGATGGAAACACCATATATTTT	CASSRTVDGNTIYF
TRBV5-5	TRBD2	-	TRBJ2-1	TGTGCCAGCACCCCTCCCGGGACTAGGTCTCGGAATGAGCAGTTCTTC	CASTPPGTRSRNEQFF
TRBV4-1	-	-	TRBJ2-5	TGCGCCAGCAGCCAAGCAGACAGATTTCAAGAGACCCAGTACTTC	CASSQADRFQETQYF
TRBV5-1	-	few	TRBJ2-2	TGCGCCAGCAGCTGGGCCAACCTAGGGCCTGGAGGGACCGGGGAGCTGTTTTTT	CASSWANLGPGGTGELFF
TRBV5-5	-	-	TRBJ2-7	TGTGCCAGCAGCTTGACTCCGGACAGACTCTCGAACGAGCAGTACTTC	CASSLTPDRLSNEQYF
TRBV30	-	-	TRBJ1-2	TGTGCCTCGTTCCCGGGGGATCACGGCTACACCTTC	CASFPGDHGYTF
TRBV7-6	-	-	TRBJ2-1	TGTGCCAGCAGCTTAGCTATGGCAGTTTCGTTCAATGAGCAGTTCTTC	CASSLAMAVSFNEQFF
TRBV29-1	-	-	TRBJ1-1	TGCAGCGTAGGGGTGTTTGACACTGAAGCTTTCTTT	CSVGVFDTEAFF
TRBV7-2	-	-	TRBJ2-7	TGTGCCAGCAGCCCCGGCTGGGGGGGCGGGAGTAACTACGAGCAGTACTTC	CASSPGWGGGSNYEQYF
TRBV4-2	TRBD2	-	TRBJ2-5	TGTGCCAGCAGCCACGGGACTAGCGGGAGTGGGGGCGAGACCCAGTACTTC	CASSHGTSGSGGETQYF
TRBV4-1	TRBD2	-	TRBJ2-1	TGCGCCAGCAGCCATCGTACACTTGGGACTAGCGGAGGAGAGCAGTTCTTC	CASSHRTLGTSGGEQFF
TRBV7-2	TRBD2	-	TRBJ2-1	TGTGCCAGCAGCTTAGTCGGGGGGAATGAGCAGTTCTTC	CASSLVGGNEQFF
TRBV18	-	-	TRBJ2-6	TGTGCCAGCTCACCAATCGCGGGTCAGGCTGGGGCCAACGTCCTGACTTTC	CASSPIAGQAGANVLTF
TRBV2	TRBD1	-	TRBJ1-3	TGTGCCAGCAGAGGGGGACAGGCTGGAAACACCATATATTTT	CASRGGQAGNTIYF
TRBV5-4	TRBD2	-	TRBJ2-1	TGTGCCAGCAGCTTGGGGGCTAGCGGGAGCCACAATGAGCAGTTCTTC	CASSLGASGSHNEQFF
TRBV19	TRBD2	-	TRBJ2-7	TGTGCCAGTAGTATCGGGAGGGAGGCCTACGAGCAGTACTTC	CASSIGREAYEQYF
TRBV5-6	-	-	TRBJ2-7	TGTGCCAGCAGCACCTCCAGTCTCTCCTACGAGCAGTACTTC	CASSTSSLSYEQYF
TRBV28	TRBD1	-	TRBJ2-7	TGTGCCAGCAGGACCGGGACAGGGGGCTCCTACGAGCAGTACTTC	CASRTGTGGSYEQYF
TRBV5-8	TRBD1	-	TRBJ1-5	TGTGCCAGCAGACCGACAGGGCCCAGCAATCAGCCCCAGCATTTT	CASRPTGPSNQPQHF
TRBV5-5	-	-	TRBJ1-2	TGTGCCAGCAGCTTGAGAGGTATTGATGGCTACACCTTC	CASSLRGIDGYTF
TRBV10-3	TRBD2	-	TRBJ2-1	TGTGCCATCAGTGGGACTAGCGGGGGGGCAGCCTGGGATGAGCAGTTCTTC	CAISGTSGGAAWDEQFF
TRBV4-1	TRBD1	few	TRBJ1-2	TGCGCCAGCAGCCGTACCTTCGGGACAGGGGAGACTCATGGCTACACCTTC	CASSRTFGTGETHGYTF
TRBV5-1	-	-	TRBJ2-5	TGCGCCAGCAGCTTGGGCCAGGCACCTGGGTCCCAGTACTTC	CASSLGQAPGSQYF
TRBV19	-	once	TRBJ2-1	TGTGCCAGTTCGAAGGGAGGCTACAATGAGCAGTTCTTC	CASSKGGYNEQFF
TRBV7-3	-	-	TRBJ2-1	TGTGCCAGCAGCCTAGAAGGTAATGAGCAGTTCTTC	CASSLEGNEQFF
TRBV27	TRBD1	-	TRBJ1-1	TGTGCCAGCAGGAGGGACAGGGAGGGTGGCACTGAAGCTTTCTTT	CASRRDREGGTEAFF
TRBV2	-	-	TRBJ1-2	TGTGCCAGCAGTGCTGCGGGAGGCGGCTACACCTTC	CASSAAGGGYTF
TRBV27	TRBD1	-	TRBJ2-2	TGTGCCAGCAGTCCTTGGACAGGGCCCCTTTACACCGGGGAGCTGTTTTTT	CASSPWTGPLYTGELFF
TRBV28	-	-	TRBJ2-7	TGTGCCAGCACACCTAATCGGTACGAGCAGTACTTC	CASTPNRYEQYF
TRBV7-8	-	-	TRBJ2-2	TGTGCCAGCAGCCCCGGTCGGGGCACCGGGGAGCTGTTTTTT	CASSPGRGTGELFF
TRBV3-1/TRBV3-2	TRBD2	-	TRBJ2-3	TGTGCCAGCAGCCCTAGCGGGGGGTACACAGATACGCAGTATTTT	CASSPSGGYTDTQYF
TRBV3-1/TRBV3-2	-	-	TRBJ1-5	TGTGCCAGCAGCCTGTGGACTGATCAGCCCCAGCATTTT	CASSLWTDQPQHF
TRBV11-2	-	-	TRBJ2-3	TGTGCCAGCCGGAGTGCAGATACGCAGTATTTT	CASRSADTQYF
TRBV2	-	-	TRBJ1-1	TGTGCCAGCAGTGAAGGGGCGTGGACTGAAGCTTTCTTT	CASSEGAWTEAFF
TRBV24-1	TRBD2	-	TRBJ2-1	TGTGCCACCGGCGGGAGGCTCCAAATAAACAATGAGCAGTTCTTC	CATGGRLQINNEQFF
TRBV2	TRBD2	once	TRBJ2-1	TGTGCCAGCAGTGGGGAAGCGGGAGGGTCCTCCTACAATGAGCAGTTCTTC	CASSGEAGGSSYNEQFF
TRBV29-1	TRBD2	-	TRBJ2-1	TGCAGCGTTGGGGCCCACGCGGGGGCCTACAATGAGCAGTTCTTC	CSVGAHAGAYNEQFF
TRBV2	-	-	TRBJ2-7	TGTGCCAGCAGTAAACAGGGGGGGTACGAGCAGTACTTC	CASSKQGGYEQYF
TRBV28	-	once	TRBJ1-2	TGTGCCAGCAGTTTGTTTGGGGCCCTTAGCTATGGCTACACCTTC	CASSLFGALSYGYTF
TRBV18	TRBD2	-	TRBJ2-3	TGTGCCAGCTCGCCGGGACTAGCGGGGACCACAGATACGCAGTATTTT	CASSPGLAGTTDTQYF
TRBV28	-	-	TRBJ1-2	TGTGCCAGCAGTCAGGGGCCCTTGTGGGATGGCTACACCTTC	CASSQGPLWDGYTF